The 10 T cell receptor beta chains below were found in one sample sequenced in a study of blood T cell repertoires in COVID-19. Assay used: immunoSEQ multiplex PCR; TCRdb lists only in-frame clones, some missing. The profile shows 200,000 to 300,000 clones, approximately 83% of them singletons. Input material: PBMCs or T cells enriched from blood (not recorded which). The receptors here all came from a woman in her thirties or forties with acute COVID-19.

The chain uses TRBV12-3 or TRBV12-4 and TRBJ2-3, with D maybe TRBD2 (7 bases). The CDR3 loop spans 13 amino acids. The germline V and J ends were trimmed by 5 bases and 11 bases, with 17 bases remaining between them. Written as DNA, the CDR3 is TGTGCCAGCAGTGTACAGGGTTCGGGAGGGCAGTATTTT. It specifies CASSVQGSGGQYF.

A few counts support this clone. The chain combines TRBV7-9 with TRBJ2-7; 8 positions agree with TRBD1. Per the germline V gene, CDR1 is SEHNR and CDR2 is FQNEAQ (reference sequence). The junction had 7 bases not matched to a gene; V was cut back by 5 bases and J by 4 bases. This CDR3 has 14 amino acids. CDR3 sequence (DNA): TGTGCCAGCAGCCCCGGGACAGGAGTTTACGAGCAGTACTTC. Its translation: CASSPGTGVYEQYF.

The chain combines TRBV6-1 with TRBJ2-3; D might be TRBD2 (5 bases). Between the trimmed V and J ends, which lost 3 bases and 2 bases, there was a span of 9 bases. The CDR3 extends over 14 amino acids. Germline V gene sequence: CDR1 MNHNS, CDR2 SASEGT. The CDR3 sequence: CASSDGGFTDTQYF. As DNA, the CDR3 is TGTGCCAGCAGTGACGGCGGGTTCACAGATACGCAGTATTTT.

The chain links TRBV27 to TRBJ2-7; 7 bases fit TRBD2. Germline assignment: CDR1 MNHEY and CDR2 SMNVEV (reference sequence). The V segment lost 0 bases and the J segment 2 bases; nucleotides outside the gene matches: 4. The CDR3 runs to 15 residues. The CDR3 DNA is TGTGCCAGCAGTTTATCGGCCCGGGAGGCCTACGAGCAGTACTTC. Translating it yields CASSLSAREAYEQYF.

V and J are TRBV9 and TRBJ2-7, with 7 bases matching TRBD1. V trimming: 0 bases; J trimming: 4 bases; junction bases outside the gene matches: 7. The CDR3 has 15 residues. The germline gives CDR1 SGDLS, CDR2 YYNGEE. CDR3: CASSVDGTAAYEQYF. As DNA, the CDR3 is TGTGCCAGCAGCGTAGACGGGACAGCTGCTTACGAGCAGTACTTC.

CDR3 amino acids: CASSVGSSGTGELFF. DNA for the CDR3: TGTGCCAGCAGCGTAGGGTCCAGCGGCACCGGGGAGCTGTTTTTT. V and J are TRBV9 and TRBJ2-2; tentatively, D is TRBD2 (5 bases). The V and J ends lost 0 bases and 4 bases respectively, with 10 bases between them. The CDR3 consists of 15 residues. Germline CDR1 and CDR2: SGDLS and YYNGEE.

The rearrangement uses TRBV11-2 and TRBJ2-2, with a tentative D call TRBD2 (5 bases). CDR1 and CDR2 from the germline V gene are SGHAT and FQNNGV. V was shortened by 1 base and J by 4 bases, with 10 bases between the two germline ends. The CDR3 totals 15 residues. The CDR3 bases are TGTGCCAGCAGCTTAGGAGCGGCTCTCACCGGGGAGCTGTTTTTT. Its translation: CASSLGAALTGELFF.

The chain has TRBV6-2 or TRBV6-3 and TRBJ1-5; D is undetermined. The germline gives CDR1 MNHEY, CDR2 SVGEGT. Trimming left V 0 bases short and J 4 bases short, with 7 bases between. The CDR3 is 14 amino acids. This chain's CDR3 is CASSYSRVNQPQHF. The DNA of the CDR3 is TGTGCCAGCAGTTACTCGAGAGTTAATCAGCCCCAGCATTTT.

This chain links TRBV6-5 with TRBJ1-5; maybe TRBD1 (6 bases). CDR3 length: 14 residues. V lost 0 bases to trimming and J lost 11 bases, with 14 bases between them. Looked up from germline, CDR1 is MNHEY and CDR2 is SVGAGI. DNA for the CDR3: TGTGCCAGCAGTTACTCGGGGGCCCAAAGTGCCCAGCATTTT. This sequence encodes CASSYSGAQSAQHF.

V usage is TRBV4-2 and J usage is TRBJ2-3, with a tentative D call TRBD1 (7 bases). The germline V and J ends were trimmed by 0 bases and 4 bases, with 11 bases remaining between them. The CDR3 has 15 residues. CDR1 is LGHNA and CDR2 is YNFKEQ in the germline V gene. The CDR3 DNA reads TGTGCCAGCAGCCAAGAAGGAGGGGGCGCAGATACGCAGTATTTT. This sequence encodes CASSQEGGGADTQYF.